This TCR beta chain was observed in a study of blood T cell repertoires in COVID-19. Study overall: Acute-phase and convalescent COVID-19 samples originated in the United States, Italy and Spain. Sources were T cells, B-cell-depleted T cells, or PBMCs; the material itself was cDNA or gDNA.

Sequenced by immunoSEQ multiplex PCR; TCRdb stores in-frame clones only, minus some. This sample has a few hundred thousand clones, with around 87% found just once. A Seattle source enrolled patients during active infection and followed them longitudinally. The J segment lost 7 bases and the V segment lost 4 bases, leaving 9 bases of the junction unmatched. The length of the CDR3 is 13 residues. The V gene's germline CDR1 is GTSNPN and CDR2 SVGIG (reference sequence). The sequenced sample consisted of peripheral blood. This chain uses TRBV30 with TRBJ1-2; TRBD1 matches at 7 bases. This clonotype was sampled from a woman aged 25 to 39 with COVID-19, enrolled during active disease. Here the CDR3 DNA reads TGTGCCTGGAAAAACAGGGGAAGGGGTGGCTACACCTTC. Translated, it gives CAWKNRGRGGYTF. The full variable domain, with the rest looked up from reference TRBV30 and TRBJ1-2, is SQTIHQWPATLVQPVGSPLSLECTVEGTSNPNLYWYRQAAGRGLQLLFYSVGIGQISSEVPQNLSASRPQDRQFILSSKKLLLSDSGFYLCAWKNRGRGGYTFGSGTRLTVV.